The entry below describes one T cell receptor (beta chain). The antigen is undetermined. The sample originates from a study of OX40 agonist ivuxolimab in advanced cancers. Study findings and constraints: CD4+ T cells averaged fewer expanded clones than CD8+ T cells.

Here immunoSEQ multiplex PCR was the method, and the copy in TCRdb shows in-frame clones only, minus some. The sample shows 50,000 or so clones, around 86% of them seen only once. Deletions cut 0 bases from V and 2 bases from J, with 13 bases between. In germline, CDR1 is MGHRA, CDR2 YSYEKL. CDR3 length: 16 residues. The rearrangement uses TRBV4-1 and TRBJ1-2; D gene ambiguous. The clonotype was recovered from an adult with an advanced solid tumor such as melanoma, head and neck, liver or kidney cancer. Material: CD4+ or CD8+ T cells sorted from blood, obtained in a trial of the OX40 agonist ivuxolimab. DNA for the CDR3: TGCGCCAGCAGCCAAGATACCCTGGGTGGGAACTATGGCTACACCTTC. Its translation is CASSQDTLGGNYGYTF.